The 31 T cell receptor beta chains below were found in one sample sequenced in a study of OX40 agonist ivuxolimab in advanced cancers. TCRdb's copy holds only in-frame clones and misses some; the assay was immunoSEQ multiplex PCR. Of about 79,000 clones listed, about 88% are singletons. Sequenced material: CD4+ or CD8+ T cells sorted from blood, taken in a trial of the OX40 agonist ivuxolimab. The receptors were gathered from an adult with an advanced solid tumor such as melanoma, head and neck, liver or kidney cancer.

V usage is TRBV4-1 and J usage is TRBJ2-2; D remains ambiguous. Trimming left V 0 bases short and J 5 bases short, with 13 bases between. The CDR3 has 16 residues. Germline-derived CDR1 and CDR2 are MGHRA and YSYEKL. CDR3 amino acids: CASSQDSSRQTGELFF. CDR3 coding DNA: TGCGCCAGCAGCCAAGATAGCAGCAGGCAGACCGGGGAGCTGTTTTTT.

The CDR3 bases are TGTGCCATCAGTGAGTCAAAAGGGGCCGGGGATGAGCAGTTCTTC. Amino acids: CAISESKGAGDEQFF. This chain joins TRBV10-3 and TRBJ2-1, with D possibly being TRBD1 or TRBD2 (5 bases each). V dropped 0 bases and J dropped 8 bases, with 14 bases sitting between them. Looked up from germline, CDR1 is ENHRY and CDR2 is SYGVKD. This CDR3 comprises 15 residues.

This sequence joins TRBV5-1 and TRBJ2-7; perhaps TRBD2 as D (5 bases). The V gene's germline CDR1 is SGHRS and CDR2 YFSETQ. This CDR3 has 15 residues. V gave up 0 bases and J gave up 0 bases, with 10 bases separating them. CDR3 loop: CASSLDASSSYEQYF. CDR3 bases: TGCGCCAGCAGCTTGGACGCTAGCAGCTCCTACGAGCAGTACTTC. The full variable domain, with the rest looked up from reference TRBV5-1 and TRBJ2-7, is KAGVTQTPRYLIKTRGQQVTLSCSPISGHRSVSWYQQTPGQGLQFLFEYFSETQRNKGNFPGRFSGRQFSNSRSEMNVSTLELGDSALYLCASSLDASSSYEQYFGPGTRLTVT.

The rearrangement links TRBV19 to TRBJ2-1; the D gene could be TRBD1 or TRBD2 (5 bases each). Germline V gene lookup returns CDR1 LNHDA and CDR2 SQIVND (reference sequence). This CDR3 has 17 amino acids. V lost 4 bases to trimming and J lost 1 base, with 17 bases between them. CDR3 coding DNA: TGTGCCAGTAGTACCCGGGACCAGTTGGGGTCCTACAATGAGCAGTTCTTC. This sequence encodes CASSTRDQLGSYNEQFF.

The genes are TRBV28 and TRBJ1-1; tentative D call: TRBD1 (6 bases). Trimming removed 5 bases at V and 6 bases at J, with 13 bases between. The CDR3 totals 13 residues. Germline V gene sequence: CDR1 MDHEN, CDR2 SYDVKM. CDR3: CASSKGGAPEAFF. The CDR3 DNA reads as TGTGCCAGCAGTAAGGGGGGAGCACCTGAAGCTTTCTTT. Drawing the rest from reference TRBV28 and TRBJ1-1, the complete variable domain is DVKVTQSSRYLVKRTGEKVFLECVQDMDHENMFWYRQDPGLGLRLIYFSYDVKMKEKGDIPEGYSVSREKKERFSLILESASTNQTSMYLCASSKGGAPEAFFGQGTRLTVV.

V usage is TRBV7-6 and J usage is TRBJ2-1; TRBD2 aligns across 9 bases. V shed 3 bases and J 8 bases; nucleotides not matched to a gene: 8. CDR3 length: 15 residues. The germline gives CDR1 SGHVS, CDR2 FNYEAQ. This CDR3 is CASSFVTSGQYEQFF. DNA for the CDR3: TGTGCCAGCAGCTTCGTAACTAGCGGGCAGTATGAGCAGTTCTTC.

This chain connects TRBV15 to TRBJ1-5; 7 nucleotides match TRBD1. CDR3 length: 13 amino acids. CDR1 and CDR2 from the germline V gene are LNHNV and YYDKDF (reference sequence). With 4 bases clipped from V and 5 bases from J, the junction kept 2 bases outside the gene matches. CDR3 nucleotide sequence: TGTGCCACCAGCAATGACAGGGATCAGCCCCAGCATTTT. It codes for CATSNDRDQPQHF.

The chain uses TRBV5-1 and TRBJ2-5; the D is unclear. Trimming took 4 bases from V and 5 from J, leaving 12 bases between them. The CDR3 covers 13 residues. Germline loops: CDR1 SGHRS, CDR2 YFSETQ. The CDR3 DNA sequence: TGCGCCAGCAGCCTGTCGTGGCGGGAGACCCAGTACTTC. It codes for CASSLSWRETQYF.

The chain employs TRBV6-6 and TRBJ2-5, with a weak D call TRBD2 (6 bases). Germline loops: CDR1 MNHNY, CDR2 SVGAGI (reference sequence). The CDR3 runs 13 residues. V lost 5 bases and J 2 bases, leaving 9 bases between the germline ends. CDR3 loop: CASSRRGQETQYF. As DNA, the CDR3 is TGTGCCAGCAGTCGGCGGGGTCAAGAGACCCAGTACTTC.

The chain links TRBV6-1 to TRBJ2-7; 7 positions match TRBD1. Germline CDR1 and CDR2: MNHNS and SASEGT. The CDR3 totals 15 residues. J gave up 3 bases and V 0 bases, and 5 bases lay outside the gene matches. The CDR3 sequence is CASSEAGQNFYEQYF. The CDR3 DNA follows: TGTGCCAGCAGTGAAGCGGGACAGAACTTCTACGAGCAGTACTTC.

The genes are TRBV10-1 and TRBJ2-1, with 10 bases aligning to TRBD2. The CDR3 extends over 16 amino acids. Germline trimming cut 0 bases from V and 8 bases from J; bases unmatched to any gene: 7. Germline V gene data show CDR1 as WNHNN and CDR2 as SYGVQD (reference sequence). CDR3 DNA sequence: TGCGCCAGCAGTGAGTCAACTAGCGGGAACCAAGATGAGCAGTTCTTC. Protein product: CASSESTSGNQDEQFF.

The gene calls are TRBV28 and TRBJ1-5; D gene ambiguous. Germline assignment: CDR1 MDHEN and CDR2 SYDVKM. The CDR3 has 12 residues. Trimming removed 11 bases from V and 3 bases from J, with 11 bases in between. CDR3 sequence (DNA): TGTGCCCTCGGGCGGGCCAATCAGCCCCAGCATTTT. Translating it yields CALGRANQPQHF.

The genes are TRBV7-3 and TRBJ2-7; D is possibly TRBD1 or TRBD2 (6 bases each). The ends were cut back, 5 bases at V and 5 bases at J, with 16 bases in the middle. Germline V gene data show CDR1 as SGHTA and CDR2 as FQGTGA. CDR3 length: 14 residues. CDR3 nucleotide sequence: TGTGCCAGCAGCCTTTCCGGGGGCGGCGACGAGCAGTACTTC. It codes for CASSLSGGGDEQYF.

There are a few counts of this clone. The chain couples TRBV6-5 to TRBJ1-4; TRBD1 aligns across 7 bases. CDR1 is MNHEY and CDR2 is SVGAGI in the germline V gene. CDR3 length: 14 residues. J gave up 7 bases and V 6 bases, and 8 bases lay outside the gene matches. The CDR3 DNA follows: TGTGCCAGCAGCTCCAGGGGGTGGGGTGAAAAACTGTTTTTT. Translated, it gives CASSSRGWGEKLFF.

The chain links TRBV19 to TRBJ1-1; D gene uncertain. The ends were cut back, 4 bases at V and 8 bases at J, with 17 bases in the middle. The CDR3 covers 14 residues. Germline V gene data show CDR1 as LNHDA and CDR2 as SQIVND (reference sequence). This chain's CDR3 is CASSNSWSLTEAFF. CDR3 nucleotide sequence: TGTGCCAGTAGTAATTCGTGGAGTCTTACGGAAGCTTTCTTT.

The chain links TRBV6-5 to TRBJ2-7; 11 nucleotides match TRBD2. The ends lost 5 bases at V and 2 bases at J; junction bases unmatched: 5. The CDR3 is 15 residues long. Germline CDR1 MNHEY, CDR2 SVGAGI. Written as DNA, the CDR3 is TGTGCCAGCAGTCGAACTAGCGGGAGTACCTACGAGCAGTACTTC. As protein: CASSRTSGSTYEQYF.

The chain links TRBV5-1 to TRBJ2-1; D unresolved. V was trimmed by 4 bases and J by 4 bases, leaving 12 bases between them. The V gene's germline CDR1 is SGHRS and CDR2 YFSETQ. The CDR3 loop spans 14 amino acids. CDR3: CASSVLSRYNEQFF. Written as DNA, the CDR3 is TGCGCCAGCAGCGTTCTTAGTCGTTACAATGAGCAGTTCTTC. The full variable domain, rest sourced from reference TRBV5-1 and TRBJ2-1, is KAGVTQTPRYLIKTRGQQVTLSCSPISGHRSVSWYQQTPGQGLQFLFEYFSETQRNKGNFPGRFSGRQFSNSRSEMNVSTLELGDSALYLCASSVLSRYNEQFFGPGTRLTVL.

The rearrangement uses TRBV6-1 and TRBJ1-1, with 8 bases aligning to TRBD1. V shed 1 base, J shed 3 bases, and the junction held 4 bases outside the gene matches. The CDR3 has 15 residues. CDR1 and CDR2 (germline): MNHNS, SASEGT. This CDR3 reads CASSEGQGADTEAFF. The CDR3 region has the DNA TGTGCCAGCAGTGAAGGTCAGGGGGCGGACACTGAAGCTTTCTTT.

The chain is built from TRBV28 and TRBJ1-2; 9 bases match TRBD1. Germline V gene lookup returns CDR1 MDHEN and CDR2 SYDVKM. Germline trimming cut 6 bases from V and 8 bases from J; bases unmatched to any gene: 13. CDR3 length equals 15 residues. In DNA, the CDR3 is TGTGCCAGCAGCTTAGTCACAGGGGGCGCGTGGGGCTACACCTTC. The encoded protein is CASSLVTGGAWGYTF.

The chain joins TRBV19 to TRBJ1-5, with 7 bases matching TRBD1. Germline CDR1 LNHDA, CDR2 SQIVND (reference sequence). This CDR3 has 14 amino acids. The V segment lost 0 bases and the J segment 5 bases; nucleotides outside the gene matches: 1. Here the CDR3 reads CASSIDQGDQPQHF. DNA of the CDR3: TGTGCCAGTAGTATAGATCAGGGGGATCAGCCCCAGCATTTT.

The sample holds one count of this clone. The rearrangement joins TRBV5-1 to TRBJ2-1; tentative D call: TRBD2 (7 bases). The CDR3 totals 15 residues. The V and J ends lost 0 bases and 10 bases respectively, with 17 bases between them. In germline, CDR1 is SGHRS, CDR2 YFSETQ. CDR3 region: CASSLDGGREREQFF. DNA for the CDR3: TGCGCCAGCAGCTTGGACGGGGGGCGGGAAAGAGAGCAGTTCTTC.

In this sample, this clone turned up a few times. The rearrangement joins TRBV7-9 to TRBJ1-1, with a weak D call TRBD1 (6 bases). The CDR3 has 14 residues. Germline V CDR1 and CDR2: SEHNR, FQNEAQ (reference sequence). Trimming took off 7 bases at V and 4 bases at J, with 16 bases between the two ends. In DNA form, the CDR3 reads TGTGCCAGCAAGGAACTTCAGGGGTCCACTGAAGCTTTCTTT. Amino acid sequence: CASKELQGSTEAFF.

The rearrangement links TRBV7-9 to TRBJ2-1, with 9 bases fitting TRBD1. The CDR3 totals 16 residues. Per germline, CDR1 SEHNR and CDR2 FQNEAQ (reference sequence). V lost 3 bases and J lost 0; bases outside the gene matches: 3. Here the CDR3 reads CASSFGTGSSYNEQFF. CDR3 coding DNA: TGTGCCAGCAGCTTCGGGACAGGGTCCTCCTACAATGAGCAGTTCTTC.

V gene TRBV27 combines with J gene TRBJ2-7; 13 nucleotides line up with TRBD2. The CDR3 runs to 15 residues. Germline V lookup: CDR1 MNHEY, CDR2 SMNVEV (reference sequence). The trim removed 7 bases at V and 1 base at J, leaving 4 bases unmatched. The CDR3 here is CASKGLAGVSYEQYF. The CDR3 DNA follows: TGTGCCAGCAAAGGACTAGCGGGAGTTTCCTACGAGCAGTACTTC.

This chain's CDR3 is CARSLVLAGGLAKNIQYF. The CDR3 DNA is TGTGCCAGAAGCTTGGTCCTAGCGGGAGGACTTGCCAAAAACATTCAGTACTTC. The rearrangement links TRBV5-3 to TRBJ2-4, with TRBD2 identical over 11 bases. TRBV5-3 falls under the ORF class, with uncertain function. V dropped 0 bases and J dropped 1; count of bases not matched to a gene: 6. The CDR3 spans 18 residues.

This chain links TRBV19 with TRBJ2-3; D is ambiguous. V shed 9 bases and J shed 4 bases, with 14 bases lying between them. Germline CDR1 LNHDA, CDR2 SQIVND (reference sequence). The CDR3 length is 13 residues. In nucleotides, the CDR3 is TGTGCCAGCCCCGCCCAACAACCAGATACGCAGTATTTT. Translation: CASPAQQPDTQYF.

The chain employs TRBV18 and TRBJ2-7; D is unresolved. This CDR3 spans 17 amino acids. Trimming took off 3 bases at V and 0 bases at J, with 18 bases between the two ends. CDR1 and CDR2 (germline): KGHSH, LQKENI. The CDR3 protein is CASSPGGRGLLSYEQYF. DNA for the CDR3: TGTGCCAGCTCACCGGGCGGAAGAGGCTTGCTCTCCTACGAGCAGTACTTC.

The chain employs TRBV11-2 and TRBJ2-3, with no clear D. This CDR3 comprises 14 residues. Germline loops: CDR1 SGHAT, CDR2 FQNNGV. The V and J ends lost 3 bases and 4 bases respectively, with 11 bases between them. CDR3 region: CASSFFLPPDTQYF. The CDR3, as DNA: TGTGCCAGCAGCTTCTTCCTACCGCCAGATACGCAGTATTTT.

The genes are TRBV5-4 and TRBJ1-3; 7 nucleotides align to TRBD1. The CDR3 runs to 16 residues. CDR1 is SGHNT, CDR2 YYREEE, per germline (reference sequence). V shed 4 bases and J 0 bases; nucleotides not matched to a gene: 7. The CDR3 DNA follows: TGTGCCAGCAGCCAAGACAGGGTTAGCTCTGGAAACACCATATATTTT. Amino acid sequence: CASSQDRVSSGNTIYF.

The V and J genes are TRBV5-1 and TRBJ2-2, with 9 bases lining up with TRBD1. Germline assignment: CDR1 SGHRS and CDR2 YFSETQ. With 3 bases clipped from V and 3 bases from J, the junction kept 6 bases outside the gene matches. The CDR3 is 16 residues long. The CDR3 sequence: CASSWWTGADTGELFF. The CDR3 region has the DNA TGCGCCAGCAGCTGGTGGACAGGGGCGGACACCGGGGAGCTGTTTTTT.

DNA of the CDR3: TGTGCCAGCAGCTCGACCACAGGGGGCACTAACTATGGCTACACCTTC. It specifies CASSSTTGGTNYGYTF. The rearrangement joins TRBV11-2 to TRBJ1-2; 9 bases fit TRBD1. Germline CDR1 SGHAT, CDR2 FQNNGV. Trimming took 4 bases from V and 0 from J; bases not matched to a gene: 6. This CDR3 has 16 residues.